A single sample gave rise to the 25 T cell receptor beta chains below, sequenced in a study of control samples from healthy donors and cancer patients. Profiling relied on immunoSEQ multiplex PCR, and the TCRdb table lists in-frame clones only, not all of them. The table lists about 180,000 clones, around 94% of them singletons. Sequencing was performed on blood. The origin of the receptors is a man younger than 40 in good health.

The gene calls are TRBV20-1 and TRBJ1-3; D is undetermined. Trimming shortened V by 5 bases and J by 4 bases, and 6 bases separated the two germline ends. Germline CDR1 and CDR2: DFQATT and SNEGSKA (reference sequence). The CDR3 sequence is 11 residues long. The CDR3 DNA is TGCAGTGCTCGCTGGGGAAACACCATATATTTT. Translation gives CSARWGNTIYF.

This sequence joins TRBV4-1 and TRBJ1-6; a possible D gene is TRBD1 (5 bases). Trimming removed 5 bases from V and 11 bases from J, with 19 bases in between. This CDR3 has 15 residues. Germline values: CDR1 MGHRA, CDR2 YSYEKL. The CDR3 nucleotides are TGCGCCAGCAGCGCGGGGAGGGGCTCAAAGACACCCCTCCACTTT. Translation gives CASSAGRGSKTPLHF.

The rearrangement joins TRBV9 to TRBJ1-1, with 7 bases lining up with TRBD1. Germline V gene sequence: CDR1 SGDLS, CDR2 YYNGEE. V lost 3 bases and J lost 0; bases outside the gene matches: 14. The CDR3 totals 18 residues. CDR3 loop: CASSAPGQWPPLNTEAFF. As DNA, the CDR3 is TGTGCCAGCAGCGCCCCGGGACAGTGGCCCCCCCTGAACACTGAAGCTTTCTTT.

The chain couples TRBV5-1 to TRBJ1-4; perhaps TRBD1 as D (5 bases). The CDR3 sequence is 14 residues long. From germline, CDR1 is SGHRS and CDR2 YFSETQ. V gave up 5 bases and J gave up 7 bases, with 15 bases separating them. This chain's CDR3 is CASSRTPEGEKLFF. The DNA for the CDR3 is TGCGCCAGCAGTCGGACACCTGAGGGTGAAAAACTGTTTTTT.

This rearrangement joins TRBV9 to TRBJ2-2; 8 positions match TRBD2. Trimming took 3 bases from V and 7 from J; bases not matched to a gene: 8. CDR3 size: 15 residues. CDR1 and CDR2 from the germline V gene are SGDLS and YYNGEE. In DNA form, the CDR3 reads TGTGCCAGCAGCGGGTACGGGGGGGCAAACGGGGAGCTGTTTTTT. It is translated as CASSGYGGANGELFF.

The V and J genes are TRBV27 and TRBJ2-5; D may be TRBD2 (5 bases). The CDR3 extends over 15 amino acids. In germline, CDR1 is MNHEY, CDR2 SMNVEV (reference sequence). Trimming cost V 6 bases and J 1 base, with 15 bases left between them. The CDR3 loop is CASRGYGGGQETQYF. CDR3 DNA: TGTGCCAGCAGAGGGTACGGAGGCGGCCAAGAGACCCAGTACTTC.

The chain links TRBV30 to TRBJ2-1, with 7 nucleotides matching TRBD1. V shed 7 bases and J 4 bases; nucleotides not matched to a gene: 1. This CDR3 is built from 11 residues. CDR1 GTSNPN and CDR2 SVGIG come from the germline V gene (reference sequence). The CDR3, as DNA: TGTGCCTTACAGGGGTACAATGAGCAGTTCTTC. This encodes CALQGYNEQFF.

This clone was detected a few times. V and J are TRBV11-2 and TRBJ2-2; the D is unclear. CDR1 and CDR2 from the germline V gene are SGHAT and FQNNGV. Trimming pared 1 base from V and 4 bases from J, leaving 10 bases between. This CDR3 has 15 residues. The CDR3 DNA reads as TGTGCCAGCAGCTTAGTCGGGCCTGGCACCGGGGAGCTGTTTTTT. This encodes CASSLVGPGTGELFF. Filled out from reference TRBV11-2 and TRBJ2-2, the complete variable domain reads EAGVAQSPRYKIIEKRQSVAFWCNPISGHATLYWYQQILGQGPKLLIQFQNNGVVDDSQLPKDRFSAERLKGVDSTLKIQPAKLEDSAVYLCASSLVGPGTGELFFGEGSRLTVL.

The chain couples TRBV5-8 to TRBJ1-5; maybe TRBD1 (6 bases). Germline values: CDR1 SGHTS, CDR2 YDEGEE. This CDR3 spans 15 amino acids. V was pared by 5 bases and J by 5 bases, with 17 bases between. The CDR3 DNA is TGTGCCAGCAGTCAAGGGACAAAGGGGCATCAGCCCCAGCATTTT. It specifies CASSQGTKGHQPQHF.

The chain has TRBV5-1 and TRBJ2-1; the match to TRBD1 covers 8 bases. The CDR3 has 15 residues. V lost 5 bases and J lost 3; bases outside the gene matches: 7. Germline V gene sequence: CDR1 SGHRS, CDR2 YFSETQ. The CDR3 DNA reads as TGCGCCAGCAGTCACGACAGGGGTGGCTACAATGAGCAGTTCTTC. This translates into CASSHDRGGYNEQFF. The entire variable domain, with the rest obtained from reference TRBV5-1 and TRBJ2-1, is as follows: KAGVTQTPRYLIKTRGQQVTLSCSPISGHRSVSWYQQTPGQGLQFLFEYFSETQRNKGNFPGRFSGRQFSNSRSEMNVSTLELGDSALYLCASSHDRGGYNEQFFGPGTRLTVL.

The genes are TRBV12-3 or TRBV12-4 and TRBJ2-5, with D perhaps assigned TRBD1 or TRBD2 (5 bases each). The CDR3 has 13 residues. V was pared by 3 bases and J by 5 bases, with 10 bases between. CDR3 nucleotide sequence: TGTGCCAGCAGTTTTTTGGGGGTCGAGACCCAGTACTTC. It encodes CASSFLGVETQYF.

The chain joins TRBV7-3 to TRBJ2-1; unclear D gene. V lost 0 bases and J 9 bases, leaving 9 bases between the germline ends. The CDR3 is made up of 13 amino acids. In germline, CDR1 is SGHTA, CDR2 FQGTGA. In DNA, the CDR3 is TGTGCCAGCAGCTTAACGATGAAAACTGAGCAGTTCTTC. It encodes CASSLTMKTEQFF. The variable domain in full, with the rest retrieved from reference TRBV7-3 and TRBJ2-1, is GAGVSQTPSNKVTEKGKYVELRCDPISGHTALYWYRQSLGQGPEFLIYFQGTGAADDSGLPNDRFFAVRPEGSVSTLKIQRTERGDSAVYLCASSLTMKTEQFFGPGTRLTVL.

The rearrangement uses TRBV4-3 and TRBJ2-2; TRBD1 matches at 9 bases. The germline V gene has CDR1 LGHNA and CDR2 YSLEER. After removal of 4 bases from V and 4 bases from J, the junction contained 4 bases not matched to a gene. This CDR3 region has 15 residues. CDR3 nucleotide sequence: TGCGCCAGCAGCCGTAGGACAGGGGCCACCGGGGAGCTGTTTTTT. Translation gives CASSRRTGATGELFF.

The genes are TRBV5-1 and TRBJ2-1; D is possibly TRBD1 (6 bases). Germline V gene lookup returns CDR1 SGHRS and CDR2 YFSETQ. V dropped 6 bases and J dropped 0 bases, with 10 bases sitting between them. The CDR3 extends over 14 amino acids. CDR3 DNA: TGCGCCAGCAACCCGACAGGCTCCTACAATGAGCAGTTCTTC. Translating gives CASNPTGSYNEQFF.

The chain employs TRBV20-1 and TRBJ1-2; 8 nucleotides agree with TRBD1. The germline gives CDR1 DFQATT, CDR2 SNEGSKA (reference sequence). V trimming: 5 bases; J trimming: 8 bases; junction bases outside the gene matches: 4. The CDR3 has 11 amino acids. The CDR3 loop is CSAPDRGGYTF. The CDR3 nucleotides read TGCAGTGCTCCAGACAGGGGAGGCTACACCTTC.

This clone was detected only a few times. The chain employs TRBV6-4 and TRBJ1-3; D is unclear. This CDR3 contains 14 residues. CDR1 and CDR2 from the germline V gene are MRHNA and SNTAGT. Trimming took off 6 bases at V and 4 bases at J, with 13 bases between the two ends. In DNA form, the CDR3 reads TGTGCCAGCAGCCGGGGTCCTGGGGGAAACACCATATATTTT. Translating it yields CASSRGPGGNTIYF.

The gene calls are TRBV6-5 and TRBJ1-3; D not resolved. The V gene's germline CDR1 is MNHEY and CDR2 SVGAGI. This CDR3 region has 16 residues. Between the trimmed V and J ends, which lost 3 bases and 2 bases, there was a span of 14 bases. The CDR3 sequence: CASSYSGRLTGNTIYF. CDR3 DNA sequence: TGTGCCAGCAGTTATAGCGGCAGGCTCACTGGAAACACCATATATTTT.

This clone was seen once. V usage is TRBV7-9 and J usage is TRBJ2-1, with D tentatively TRBD2 (5 bases). Looked up from germline, CDR1 is SEHNR and CDR2 is FQNEAQ (reference sequence). The CDR3 length is 16 residues. The germline V and J ends were trimmed by 0 bases and 5 bases, with 14 bases remaining between them. CDR3 nucleotide sequence: TGTGCCAGCAGCTTAGCGCTAAGCGGCCGCGACAATGAGCAGTTCTTC. It specifies CASSLALSGRDNEQFF.

The chain joins TRBV11-2 to TRBJ2-1; D is unresolved. Per germline, CDR1 SGHAT and CDR2 FQNNGV. The CDR3 runs 12 residues. V lost 4 bases and J lost 6, with 7 bases in between. Here the CDR3 DNA reads TGTGCCAGCAGCTCCCTAGGCAATGAGCAGTTCTTC. This gives the protein CASSSLGNEQFF. Full variable domain (rest looked up from reference TRBV11-2 and TRBJ2-1): EAGVAQSPRYKIIEKRQSVAFWCNPISGHATLYWYQQILGQGPKLLIQFQNNGVVDDSQLPKDRFSAERLKGVDSTLKIQPAKLEDSAVYLCASSSLGNEQFFGPGTRLTVL.

The chain is built from TRBV19 and TRBJ2-5; D remains ambiguous. V dropped 5 bases and J dropped 0 bases, with 7 bases sitting between them. From germline, CDR1 is LNHDA and CDR2 SQIVND (reference sequence). This CDR3 has 13 amino acids. Here the CDR3 DNA reads TGTGCCAGTAGTTTTACAGACCAAGAGACCCAGTACTTC. Protein product: CASSFTDQETQYF.

V usage is TRBV6-4 and J usage is TRBJ2-7; 12 bases are a match to TRBD2. V gave up 7 bases and J gave up 6 bases; unmatched junction bases: 4. CDR3 length: 13 residues. CDR1 MRHNA and CDR2 SNTAGT come from the germline V gene. CDR3 in DNA: TGTGCCAGCAACCCGGGACTAGCGGGCGAGCAGTACTTC. Amino acids: CASNPGLAGEQYF.

The chain links TRBV28 to TRBJ1-2; D is unresolved. The CDR3 runs to 14 residues. Germline-derived CDR1 and CDR2 are MDHEN and SYDVKM. Trimming stripped 6 bases from V and 0 bases from J, with 11 bases between. The CDR3 loop reads CASRPSGPNYGYTF. Written as DNA, the CDR3 is TGTGCCAGCAGACCCTCCGGTCCTAACTATGGCTACACCTTC.

The chain recombines TRBV10-3 with TRBJ1-5; 7 bases align to TRBD1. Germline CDR1 is ENHRY and CDR2 is SYGVKD. The CDR3 covers 13 residues. Trimming took 0 bases from V and 7 from J; bases not matched to a gene: 0. CDR3 sequence: CAISESTGQPQHF. The CDR3 bases are TGTGCCATCAGTGAGTCGACAGGGCAGCCCCAGCATTTT.

V usage is TRBV3-1 (or the pseudogene TRBV3-2) and J usage is TRBJ1-4; the D is unclear. Trimming took 1 base from V and 7 from J, leaving 13 bases between them. Germline CDR1 is LGHDT and CDR2 is YNNKEL (reference sequence). This CDR3 contains 15 residues. In nucleotides, the CDR3 is TGTGCCAGCAGCCAAGGAAGGGCAAGAAGTGAAAAACTGTTTTTT. Translating gives CASSQGRARSEKLFF.

V is TRBV11-2 and J is TRBJ1-1; 7 nucleotides match TRBD1. V dropped 5 bases and J dropped 0; count of bases not matched to a gene: 6. Germline values: CDR1 SGHAT, CDR2 FQNNGV. The length of the CDR3 is 15 residues. For the CDR3, the DNA is TGTGCCAGCAGCCCCCCGGGACAGATGAACACTGAAGCTTTCTTT. The encoded protein is CASSPPGQMNTEAFF.